Listed below are T cell receptor beta chains from one sample, sequenced in a study of T-cell reconstitution after alpha-beta-depleted transplantation in children. TCRdb reanalysed the PCR reads using MiXCR and keeps one entry per CDR3 protein. The sample includes some 830,000 distinct CDR3 sequences, about 15% seen only once; the top ten take under 6%. The source was PBMCs, mostly from graft donor cells, collected 360 days after TCRalphabeta/CD19-depleted stem cell transplant. These receptors came from a male patient younger than 18 who had a stem cell transplant for acute lymphoblastic leukemia, so the T cells may come from the graft donor. The CDR3 runs from the conserved cysteine through the conserved F or W. The order of the fields is J gene, V gene, clone size, D gene, CDR3 protein, CDR3 DNA. A D gene is named only where the DNA matches it firmly. Clone size is shown for a subset of rows, as once, few, many or a class of expanded clone.

J: TRBJ1-6; V: TRBV7-3; size: -; D: -; CDR3: CASSLTTDLPLHF; DNA: TGTGCCAGCAGCTTAACGACAGACCTTCCCCTCCACTTT
J: TRBJ1-2; V: TRBV20-1; size: -; D: -; CDR3: CSAGGLKNGYGYTF; DNA: TGCAGTGCGGGGGGACTTAAGAATGGCTATGGCTACACCTTC
J: TRBJ2-3; V: TRBV2; size: -; D: TRBD2; CDR3: CASSEDSFWVQRERSDTQYF; DNA: TGTGCCAGCAGTGAAGATAGTTTCTGGGTCCAGCGGGAGAGGTCAGATACGCAGTATTTT
J: TRBJ2-5; V: TRBV7-9; size: -; D: -; CDR3: CASSLDWGRETQYF; DNA: TGTGCCAGCAGCTTAGATTGGGGGCGAGAGACCCAGTACTTC
J: TRBJ2-7; V: TRBV3-1; size: few; D: -; CDR3: CASSQDLGSPVYEQYF; DNA: TGTGCCAGCAGCCAAGATCTCGGGTCCCCGGTCTACGAGCAGTACTTC
J: TRBJ2-1; V: TRBV24-1; size: few; D: TRBD1; CDR3: CATSSGTGTYNEQFF; DNA: TGTGCCACCAGTTCCGGGACAGGGACGTACAATGAGCAGTTCTTC
J: TRBJ2-5; V: TRBV11-2; size: few; D: TRBD1; CDR3: CASSLIGNGQGYQETQYF; DNA: TGTGCCAGCAGCTTAATCGGCAACGGACAGGGGTACCAAGAGACCCAGTACTTC
J: TRBJ2-4; V: TRBV18; size: -; D: -; CDR3: CASSPGVLATAKNIQYF; DNA: TGTGCCAGCTCACCGGGAGTTCTAGCCACAGCCAAAAACATTCAGTACTTC
J: TRBJ2-3; V: TRBV12-3/TRBV12-4; size: few; D: TRBD2; CDR3: CASSPRVSGADTQYF; DNA: TGTGCCAGCAGTCCCCGGGTAAGCGGGGCAGATACGCAGTATTTT
J: TRBJ1-5; V: TRBV18; size: once; D: TRBD1; CDR3: CASSPRRQGASNQPQHF; DNA: TGTGCCAGCTCACCACGCCGACAGGGGGCTAGCAATCAGCCCCAGCATTTT
J: TRBJ2-7; V: TRBV5-1; size: few; D: -; CDR3: CASSLPKRGLDYEQYF; DNA: TGCGCCAGCAGCTTGCCTAAAAGGGGACTGGACTACGAGCAGTACTTC
J: TRBJ2-7; V: TRBV5-4; size: -; D: -; CDR3: CASSYWRSYEQYF; DNA: TGTGCCAGCAGCTACTGGCGCTCCTACGAGCAGTACTTC
J: TRBJ2-1; V: TRBV19; size: -; D: TRBD2; CDR3: CASNLAGEVYNEQFF; DNA: TGTGCCAGTAATTTGGCGGGAGAGGTTTACAATGAGCAGTTCTTC
J: TRBJ2-1; V: TRBV25-1; size: -; D: -; CDR3: CASSVGPWTLDEQFF; DNA: TGTGCCAGCAGTGTGGGACCGTGGACCTTGGATGAGCAGTTCTTC
J: TRBJ2-3; V: TRBV7-2; size: few; D: -; CDR3: CASSLVPVLERHTQYF; DNA: TGTGCCAGCAGCTTAGTTCCGGTCTTAGAGAGACATACGCAGTATTTT
J: TRBJ2-7; V: TRBV20-1; size: few; D: -; CDR3: CSARTATDTDEQYF; DNA: TGCAGTGCTAGAACTGCGACTGATACGGACGAGCAGTACTTC
J: TRBJ1-1; V: TRBV6-5; size: few; D: -; CDR3: CASSYVRGGEAFF; DNA: TGTGCCAGCAGTTACGTTCGCGGCGGTGAAGCTTTCTTT
J: TRBJ2-7; V: TRBV6-1; size: few; D: -; CDR3: CASSGGRDLGEQYF; DNA: TGTGCCAGCAGTGGAGGACGGGACCTCGGCGAGCAGTACTTC
J: TRBJ2-5; V: TRBV2; size: -; D: TRBD2; CDR3: CASRSGDIGETQYF; DNA: TGTGCCAGTAGAAGCGGGGATATTGGGGAGACCCAGTACTTC
J: TRBJ2-1; V: TRBV6-4; size: -; D: -; CDR3: CASSDSGGSSYNEQFF; DNA: TGTGCCAGCAGTGACTCCGGAGGAAGCTCCTACAATGAGCAGTTCTTC
J: TRBJ2-3; V: TRBV19; size: few; D: -; CDR3: CASSIGALASTDTQYF; DNA: TGTGCCAGTAGTATTGGGGCTTTAGCTAGCACAGATACGCAGTATTTT
J: TRBJ2-7; V: TRBV9; size: few; D: -; CDR3: CASSVGIAGSYEQYF; DNA: TGTGCCAGCAGCGTAGGGATAGCTGGGTCCTACGAGCAGTACTTC
J: TRBJ2-7; V: TRBV4-1; size: -; D: TRBD1; CDR3: CASSHRGQGTYEQYF; DNA: TGCGCCAGCAGCCACCGGGGACAGGGTACCTACGAGCAGTACTTC
J: TRBJ2-3; V: TRBV12-3/TRBV12-4; size: many; D: TRBD2; CDR3: CASSGASGREPDTQYF; DNA: TGTGCCAGCAGTGGGGCGAGCGGGAGGGAGCCAGATACGCAGTATTTT
J: TRBJ1-1; V: TRBV29-1; size: -; D: -; CDR3: CSVSRGFTEAFF; DNA: TGCAGCGTTAGTAGGGGTTTTACTGAAGCTTTCTTT
J: TRBJ1-2; V: TRBV12-3/TRBV12-4; size: -; D: -; CDR3: CASRFKGGRDKVF; DNA: TGTGCCAGCAGGTTTAAGGGGGGCCGGGACAAAGTCTTC
J: TRBJ2-5; V: TRBV6-2/TRBV6-3; size: -; D: TRBD1; CDR3: CASSFGTAPETQYF; DNA: TGTGCCAGCAGTTTCGGGACAGCCCCGGAGACCCAGTACTTC
J: TRBJ2-3; V: TRBV11-2; size: few; D: -; CDR3: CASSYEGGGDTQYF; DNA: TGTGCCAGCAGCTACGAGGGAGGGGGAGATACGCAGTATTTT
J: TRBJ2-5; V: TRBV10-3; size: -; D: -; CDR3: CAILRETQETQYF; DNA: TGTGCCATCCTTAGGGAGACCCAAGAGACCCAGTACTTC
J: TRBJ2-5; V: TRBV4-1; size: few; D: -; CDR3: CASSHWGIGETQYF; DNA: TGCGCCAGCAGCCACTGGGGTATCGGAGAGACCCAGTACTTC
J: TRBJ2-1; V: TRBV11-3; size: -; D: -; CDR3: CASSFGTPSSYNEQFF; DNA: TGTGCCAGCAGCTTTGGGACCCCGAGCTCCTACAATGAGCAGTTCTTC
J: TRBJ2-4; V: TRBV20-1; size: -; D: -; CDR3: CSARDPMAIQYF; DNA: TGCAGTGCTCGAGACCCGATGGCTATTCAGTACTTC
J: TRBJ2-1; V: TRBV7-6; size: few; D: TRBD2; CDR3: CASSYAGGDEQFF; DNA: TGTGCCAGCAGCTACGCCGGGGGGGATGAGCAGTTCTTC
J: TRBJ2-1; V: TRBV30; size: few; D: TRBD2; CDR3: CAWRRLTGSGNYNEQFF; DNA: TGTGCCTGGAGAAGACTTACTGGTAGCGGGAACTACAATGAGCAGTTCTTC
J: TRBJ2-7; V: TRBV11-2; size: few; D: -; CDR3: CASSFRQAGSYEQYF; DNA: TGTGCCAGCAGCTTCCGACAGGCCGGCTCCTACGAGCAGTACTTC
J: TRBJ2-1; V: TRBV5-5; size: -; D: -; CDR3: CASSLEFGFTYDNEQFF; DNA: TGTGCCAGCAGCTTGGAATTCGGGTTTACCTACGACAATGAGCAGTTCTTC
J: TRBJ2-5; V: TRBV2; size: few; D: -; CDR3: CASRDPQGPQETQYF; DNA: TGTGCCAGCAGGGATCCCCAAGGGCCGCAAGAGACCCAGTACTTC
J: TRBJ2-2; V: TRBV6-2/TRBV6-3; size: few; D: -; CDR3: CASSYSTGVELNTGELFF; DNA: TGTGCCAGCAGTTACTCGACAGGAGTGGAACTAAACACCGGGGAGCTGTTTTTT
J: TRBJ2-5; V: TRBV14; size: few; D: -; CDR3: CASSQTIERAQETQYF; DNA: TGTGCCAGCAGCCAGACAATCGAACGTGCTCAAGAGACCCAGTACTTC